This record concerns one TCR beta chain sequence. These data are taken from a study of blood T cell repertoires in COVID-19. Study processing details: Amplification from reference gene primers served as the basis for estimated nucleated cell counts. The method was immunoSEQ multiplex PCR; TCRdb's version includes in-frame clones alone and lacks a portion of them. V and J calls and clone size are those listed in that table; D and trimming were worked out from the DNA. In the table there are around 170,000 clones, roughly 87% of which are singletons. Germline values: CDR1 LGHNA, CDR2 YNFKEQ. The CDR3 extends over 15 amino acids. V lost 1 base, J lost 0 bases, and 3 bases stayed unmatched.

Specimen: peripheral blood. The sequence derives from a woman in her 70s with COVID-19, enrolled during active disease. The V gene is TRBV4-2, the J gene TRBJ2-7; TRBD2 matches at 7 bases. DNA for the CDR3: TGTGCCAGCAGCCAAGTTGGCGGGAGCTCCTACGAGCAGTACTTC. Amino acid sequence: CASSQVGGSSYEQYF.